The rows below give T cell receptor beta chains drawn from one sample of a study of blood T cell repertoires in COVID-19. TCRdb keeps only in-frame clones here, not all; method: immunoSEQ multiplex PCR. Of 100,000 or so clones listed, around 83% are singletons. The sequenced sample was peripheral blood. All receptors derive from a man aged 65 to 79 with active or convalescent COVID-19. The CDR3 runs from the conserved cysteine through the conserved F or W. Fields, in order: CDR3 DNA, CDR3 protein, J gene, CDR3 length, D gene, V gene, clone size. A D gene is named only where the DNA matches it firmly. Clone size is shown for a subset of rows, as once, few, many or a class of expanded clone.

TGTGCCAGCAGGCTGCTGGGAGAGGACTATGGCTACACCTTC,CASRLLGEDYGYTF,TRBJ1-2,14,.,TRBV28,.
TGCGCCAGCAGCTCAGGGGGTCTCGGGCCTGAAGCTTTCTTT,CASSSGGLGPEAFF,TRBJ1-1,14,TRBD1,TRBV5-1,.
TGTGCCAGCAGGAGGGACAGGACGGTGAACACTGAAGCTTTCTTT,CASRRDRTVNTEAFF,TRBJ1-1,15,TRBD1,TRBV2,.
TGTGCCAGCAGCCTTGGACTAGCGGGGGCCGCACAAGAGACCCAGTACTTC,CASSLGLAGAAQETQYF,TRBJ2-5,17,TRBD2,TRBV7-9,.
TGTGCCAGCAGCGACAGTTTTCCCAATCAGCCCCAGCATTTT,CASSDSFPNQPQHF,TRBJ1-5,14,.,TRBV6-2/TRBV6-3,.
TGTGCCAGCAGCGGCGGGACAGATGGGACTGAAGCTTTCTTT,CASSGGTDGTEAFF,TRBJ1-1,14,TRBD1,TRBV7-6,.
TGTGCCAGCAGCCAGACCATCAGGGGGCCCGGGGAGCTGTTTTTT,CASSQTIRGPGELFF,TRBJ2-2,15,TRBD1,TRBV3-1/TRBV3-2,once
TGCGCCAGCAGCTCAGCTAGCGGGGGTTACAATGAGCAGTTCTTC,CASSSASGGYNEQFF,TRBJ2-1,15,TRBD2,TRBV5-1,.
TGCACCAGCAGCCAACCGAGGTCGGTGAACACTGAAGCTTTCTTT,CTSSQPRSVNTEAFF,TRBJ1-1,15,.,TRBV1,.
TGTGCCAGTAGTATAGGGACGGGACTGCTAACCTCTGGGGCCAACGTCCTGACTTTC,CASSIGTGLLTSGANVLTF,TRBJ2-6,19,.,TRBV19,.
TGTGCCAGCAGTCTAGGACAGCCCTACTATGGCTACACCTTC,CASSLGQPYYGYTF,TRBJ1-2,14,.,TRBV28,.
TGCGCCAGCAGCTGGAGGACTAGCTCCGATACGCAGTATTTT,CASSWRTSSDTQYF,TRBJ2-3,14,TRBD2,TRBV5-1,.
TGTGCCAGCAGCTTCCGGGGGGCTTACACAGATACGCAGTATTTT,CASSFRGAYTDTQYF,TRBJ2-3,15,.,TRBV11-1,few
TGTGCCAGCAGTTACCCGGGACAGGGGGCCTTCGGCTACACCTTC,CASSYPGQGAFGYTF,TRBJ1-2,15,TRBD1,TRBV6-2/TRBV6-3,.
TGTGCCAGCAGCCCCTTTTCAACTAATGAAAAACTGTTTTTT,CASSPFSTNEKLFF,TRBJ1-4,14,.,TRBV7-8,.
TGTGCCAGCAGCCCCCGGATCGGACTAGCGGGGGGAAGGGATACGCAGTATTTT,CASSPRIGLAGGRDTQYF,TRBJ2-3,18,TRBD2,TRBV7-2,.
TGTGCCAGCAGCCAAGTTCTGGGTACGGGGGGTCCCTATGGCTACACCTTC,CASSQVLGTGGPYGYTF,TRBJ1-2,17,.,TRBV3-1/TRBV3-2,.
TGTGCCAGCAGCCTAGACCCAACTAATGAAAAACTGTTTTTT,CASSLDPTNEKLFF,TRBJ1-4,14,.,TRBV5-6,.
TGTGCCAGCAGCACCAAAAGACAGGGGAGCACAGATACGCAGTATTTT,CASSTKRQGSTDTQYF,TRBJ2-3,16,TRBD1,TRBV5-4,once
TGTGCCAGCAGCTTAAGCCCCCCCGGAGCGGGGGCCCAGGATACGCAGTATTTT,CASSLSPPGAGAQDTQYF,TRBJ2-3,18,TRBD2,TRBV7-3,.
TGCAGCGCCGCGGGGGGGCCGGAGACCCAGTACTTC,CSAAGGPETQYF,TRBJ2-5,12,TRBD2,TRBV29-1,.
TGTGCCAGCAGCCCGACCCGGGGGGGCACAGATACGCAGTATTTT,CASSPTRGGTDTQYF,TRBJ2-3,15,TRBD2,TRBV9,once
TGTGCCAGCAGTTACGCCGGACTAGCTGCGGGTCGGTTGAGCTCCTACAATGAGCAGTTCTTC,CASSYAGLAAGRLSSYNEQFF,TRBJ2-1,21,TRBD2,TRBV6-2/TRBV6-3,.
TGTGCCAGCAGTCGCGGGGGGACACAAGAGACCCAGTACTTC,CASSRGGTQETQYF,TRBJ2-5,14,TRBD2,TRBV6-6,.
TGTGCCAGCACCCTGGGGGGACGCAATCAGCCCCAGCATTTT,CASTLGGRNQPQHF,TRBJ1-5,14,.,TRBV28,.
TGTGCCACCACCACCAGGACAACTAACTATGGCTACACCTTC,CATTTRTTNYGYTF,TRBJ1-2,14,.,TRBV2,once
TGTGCCAGCAGCGCCTCCGGGACTAGTTCTTACAATGAGCAGTTCTTC,CASSASGTSSYNEQFF,TRBJ2-1,16,TRBD2,TRBV7-2,.
TGTGCCAGCAGTCCCGCGGGGGGCGGCTACGAGCAGTACTTC,CASSPAGGGYEQYF,TRBJ2-7,14,TRBD2,TRBV28,.
TGTGCCAGCAGTACAACTAGCGGGGCCTACAATGAGCAGTTCTTC,CASSTTSGAYNEQFF,TRBJ2-1,15,TRBD2,TRBV6-6,.
TGTGCCAGCAGCTTGGTTGGGGGCGCGGCTGAAGCTTTCTTT,CASSLVGGAAEAFF,TRBJ1-1,14,.,TRBV5-6,.
TGTGCCAGCAGCTTAACAGGGGAAGAGACCCAGTACTTC,CASSLTGEETQYF,TRBJ2-5,13,.,TRBV7-3,.
TGTGCCAGCAGACAAACAGGATACAATCAGCCCCAGCATTTT,CASRQTGYNQPQHF,TRBJ1-5,14,.,TRBV7-2,few
TGTGCCAGCAGCCAAGATACCAGGGCAGATACGCAGTATTTT,CASSQDTRADTQYF,TRBJ2-3,14,.,TRBV3-1/TRBV3-2,few
TGTGCCAGCAGCCTTACAGGGTTTACTGAAGCTTTCTTT,CASSLTGFTEAFF,TRBJ1-1,13,.,TRBV6-2/TRBV6-3,.
TGCGCCAGCACGGTCTCTAGCGGGGGTCCGAACACCGGGGAGCTGTTTTTT,CASTVSSGGPNTGELFF,TRBJ2-2,17,TRBD2,TRBV10-2,.
TGTGCCAGCAGTTCCGGGACTAGCGGGGGGCGACGGGAGACCCAGTACTTC,CASSSGTSGGRRETQYF,TRBJ2-5,17,TRBD2,TRBV5-8,.
TGTGCCAGCAGCTCTACAGCCGGGACAGCCTATGGCTACACCTTC,CASSSTAGTAYGYTF,TRBJ1-2,15,TRBD1,TRBV6-6,.
TGTGCCAGTAGTACGAGGACACTTGCAACTAATGAAAAACTGTTTTTT,CASSTRTLATNEKLFF,TRBJ1-4,16,.,TRBV19,.
TGTGCCAGCAGTGAGTTCGGTGAGCAGTTCTTC,CASSEFGEQFF,TRBJ2-1,11,.,TRBV6-1,.
TGTGCCAGCAGCCTCCTCGGGGGGGCCCCCGCAGATACGCAGTATTTT,CASSLLGGAPADTQYF,TRBJ2-3,16,TRBD2,TRBV7-2,.
TGTGCCAGCAGCCAAGCTTTTAGGACTAAAACCTACGAGCAGTACTTC,CASSQAFRTKTYEQYF,TRBJ2-7,16,.,TRBV3-1/TRBV3-2,once
TGTGCCAGCAAATCGGCAGGCTCCGGGACAGAGACCTACGAGCAGTACTTC,CASKSAGSGTETYEQYF,TRBJ2-7,17,TRBD1,TRBV11-3,.
TGTGCCAGCAGCCCAGTCGGGAGAAACCGGGACCGAAGTTCACCCCTCCACTTT,CASSPVGRNRDRSSPLHF,TRBJ1-6,18,.,TRBV28,.
TGCGCCAGCAGCTCCAGGACAGAGACCGGGGAGCTGTTTTTT,CASSSRTETGELFF,TRBJ2-2,14,.,TRBV5-1,.
TGTGCCAGCAGTGAGCGGAACAGGGACAATTCACCCCTCCACTTT,CASSERNRDNSPLHF,TRBJ1-6,15,.,TRBV2,.
TGTGCCAGCAGCCCGGACATAACCTATGGCTACACCTTC,CASSPDITYGYTF,TRBJ1-2,13,.,TRBV3-1/TRBV3-2,.
TGTGCCAGCAGCTACCGACCAGGGAAATACGAGCAGTACTTC,CASSYRPGKYEQYF,TRBJ2-7,14,.,TRBV7-8,.
TGTGCCAGCAGCACCGGGGGTCGACAGCCTTCCCAAGAGACCCAGTACTTC,CASSTGGRQPSQETQYF,TRBJ2-5,17,.,TRBV7-2,.